This passage covers 20 T cell receptor beta chains from one sample sequenced in a study of regulatory T cells in long-lasting Graves disease. Sample time point: newly diagnosed GD, antithyroid drugs for less than 3 months. PBMCs were the source of the RNA used for TCR sequencing. CDR3 regions were amplified by Arm-PCR using iRepertoire HTBI primers to build TCR beta libraries. MiXCR was run by TCRdb on the multiplex PCR reads, yielding one entry per CDR3 protein. The data hold about 300,000 distinct CDR3 sequences, with 18% observed a single time. The source was peripheral blood mononuclear cells (PBMCs), collected at new diagnosis, from a patient treated with antithyroid drugs. Receptors were obtained from a female donor with Graves disease.

V and J are TRBV4-2 and TRBJ1-2, with D perhaps TRBD1 (5 bases). V shed 1 base and J shed 1 base, with 10 bases lying between them. CDR1 and CDR2 from the germline V gene are LGHNA and YNFKEQ. The CDR3 extends over 15 amino acids. DNA for the CDR3: TGTGCCAGCAGCCAAGGTTTGGGGCATAACTATGGCTACACCTTC. It is translated as CASSQGLGHNYGYTF.

Regarding this clonotype: One junction end does not reproduce the germline sequence, and a read error may be involved. This sequence joins TRBV2 and TRBJ2-1; 7 bases agree with TRBD2. The CDR3 spans 16 residues. Germline CDR1 is SNHLY and CDR2 is FYNNEI. The CDR3 region is CASSEWRDYSYTEQFF. Here the CDR3 DNA reads TGTGCCAGCAGTGAGTGGCGGGACTACTCCTACACTGAGCAGTTCTTC.

This clonotype occurred many times. V usage is TRBV6-1 and J usage is TRBJ1-5; weak D call: TRBD1 (6 bases). Germline V gene lookup returns CDR1 MNHNS and CDR2 SASEGT. The ends were cut back, 11 bases at V and 4 bases at J, with 15 bases in the middle. CDR3 length equals 13 residues. The CDR3 region has the DNA TGTGCCGTGCACCGGACAGCTAATCAGCCCCAGCATTTT. Protein sequence: CAVHRTANQPQHF.

The table lists this clonotype with many counts. The chain employs TRBV5-1 and TRBJ1-1; D possibly corresponds to TRBD1 (6 bases). CDR3 length equals 15 residues. Germline V gene sequence: CDR1 SGHRS, CDR2 YFSETQ. V dropped 7 bases and J dropped 1 base, with 17 bases sitting between them. The CDR3 region is CASAWLAGANTEAFF. The CDR3 nucleotides are TGCGCCAGCGCCTGGCTCGCGGGGGCGAACACTGAAGCTTTCTTT.

In this sample, this clonotype turned up many times. V is TRBV6-2 or TRBV6-3 and J is TRBJ2-3; no reliable D call. This CDR3 spans 15 amino acids. Trimming took 4 bases from V and 0 from J, leaving 11 bases between them. Germline V lookup: CDR1 MNHEY, CDR2 SVGEGT. The CDR3 DNA reads TGTGCCAGCAGTTCCAACTTGGACAGCACAGATACGCAGTATTTT. Encoded protein: CASSSNLDSTDTQYF.

This clonotype was recorded many times. This chain links TRBV7-3 with TRBJ2-1, with TRBD2 matching 10 bases. Germline V gene data show CDR1 as SGHTA and CDR2 as FQGTGA. V lost 4 bases and J lost 0; bases outside the gene matches: 6. CDR3 size: 17 residues. CDR3 loop: CASSSGTSESSYNEQFF. The CDR3 bases are TGTGCCAGCAGCTCAGGGACTAGCGAAAGCTCCTACAATGAGCAGTTCTTC. Based on the CDR3 plus reference TRBV7-3 and TRBJ2-1, the full variable domain is GAGVSQTPSNKVTEKGKYVELRCDPISGHTALYWYRQSLGQGPEFLIYFQGTGAADDSGLPNDRFFAVRPEGSVSTLKIQRTERGDSAVYLCASSSGTSESSYNEQFFGPGTRLTVL.

This clonotype showed up many times. This chain uses TRBV20-1 with TRBJ2-3, with 8 positions matching TRBD2. Germline CDR1 and CDR2: DFQATT and SNEGSKA (reference sequence). Trimming removed 5 bases from V and 0 bases from J; junction bases left unmatched: 7. The CDR3 sequence is 15 residues long. The CDR3 loop reads CSAYSSSGSTDTQYF. In nucleotides, the CDR3 is TGCAGTGCTTATAGTTCTAGCGGGAGCACAGATACGCAGTATTTT.

The table lists this clonotype with many counts. The chain combines TRBV6-5 with TRBJ1-6; D possibly corresponds to TRBD1 (6 bases). Trimming cost V 3 bases and J 5 bases, with 11 bases left between them. The CDR3 contains 15 residues. CDR1 and CDR2 from the germline V gene are MNHEY and SVGAGI. The DNA of the CDR3 is TGTGCCAGCAGTTATTTTCAGGGGAATAATTCACCCCTCCACTTT. Protein: CASSYFQGNNSPLHF.

Of note for this clonotype: One base separates it from a far larger clone, so it is likely a read error. The chain links TRBV28 to TRBJ2-7; TRBD2 matches 10 bases. Germline assignment: CDR1 MDHEN and CDR2 SYDVKM. The CDR3 has 15 residues. This chain's CDR3 is CASSIRLAGEYEQCF. The CDR3 nucleotides read TGTGCCAGCAGTATAAGGCTAGCGGGAGAGTACGAGCAGTGCTTC.

V and J are TRBV19 and TRBJ1-5; 12 bases align to TRBD1. The CDR3 is 14 amino acids. The ends lost 6 bases at V and 6 bases at J; junction bases unmatched: 3. CDR1 LNHDA and CDR2 SQIVND come from the germline V gene (reference sequence). CDR3 bases: TGTGCCAGTAGAGGGACAGGGGGCTTTCAGCCCCAGCATTTT. It encodes CASRGTGGFQPQHF.

The CDR3: CASSEDSQGANNSPLHF. CDR3 sequence (DNA): TGCGCCAGCAGTGAGGATTCACAGGGGGCCAATAATTCACCCCTCCACTTT. The V gene is TRBV4-1, the J gene TRBJ1-6, with 9 bases fitting TRBD1. Germline-derived CDR1 and CDR2 are MGHRA and YSYEKL. The J segment lost 5 bases and the V segment lost 6 bases, leaving 11 bases of the junction unmatched. This CDR3 has 17 amino acids.

The chain uses TRBV11-3 and TRBJ2-7, with TRBD2 matching over 14 bases. V gave up 1 base and J gave up 7 bases; unmatched junction bases: 9. The CDR3 length is 17 residues. CDR1 and CDR2 (germline): SGHNT, YENEEA. CDR3 in DNA: TGTGCCAGCAGCTTAGGCCGACGACTAGCGGGAGGGGAAGAGCAGTACTTC. This translates into CASSLGRRLAGGEEQYF.

In this sample, this clonotype turned up many times. The J gene is TRBJ2-3, the V gene TRBV2; 12 nucleotides align to TRBD2. This CDR3 has 15 residues. The germline gives CDR1 SNHLY, CDR2 FYNNEI. V shed 5 bases and J 6 bases; nucleotides not matched to a gene: 6. CDR3 DNA sequence: TGTGCCAGCAGTCATCGGACTAGCGGGGAGGATACGCAGTATTTT. Protein product: CASSHRTSGEDTQYF.

This clonotype was recorded at least ten times. The chain combines TRBV20-1 with TRBJ2-7; D possibly matches TRBD1 or TRBD2 (6 bases each). V dropped 1 base and J dropped 3 bases, with 19 bases sitting between them. The V gene's germline CDR1 is DFQATT and CDR2 SNEGSKA (reference sequence). This CDR3 comprises 16 residues. CDR3 coding DNA: TGCAGTGCTAGAGTAACCTACCGGGGGCCCGACTACGAGCAGTACTTC. Translation gives CSARVTYRGPDYEQYF.

This clonotype showed up many times. V usage is TRBV15 and J usage is TRBJ2-2; perhaps TRBD1 as D (5 bases). Per germline, CDR1 LNHNV and CDR2 YYDKDF (reference sequence). Trimming took off 0 bases at V and 5 bases at J, with 13 bases between the two ends. The CDR3 is made up of 16 amino acids. CDR3 residues: CATSREQVFKTGELFF. CDR3 DNA: TGTGCCACCAGCAGAGAACAGGTTTTTAAAACCGGGGAGCTGTTTTTT.

This clonotype was seen at least ten times. The chain recombines TRBV29-1 with TRBJ2-7, with 8 positions matching TRBD2. Trimming removed 6 bases from V and 4 bases from J; junction bases left unmatched: 8. The CDR3 sequence is 13 residues long. Germline CDR1 is SQVTM and CDR2 is ANQGSEA. CDR3 sequence reads: CSVSGTSEYEQYF. The CDR3 coding sequence is TGCAGCGTCTCCGGGACTAGTGAGTACGAGCAGTACTTC.

As for this clonotype: A far more abundant clone sits one base away, making this likely a read error. The gene calls are TRBV6-1 and TRBJ1-2; D is possibly TRBD1 (5 bases). The V gene lost 0 bases and the J gene lost 4 bases, with 12 bases spanning the gap. Germline V gives CDR1 MNHNS, CDR2 SASEGT. The CDR3 consists of 15 residues. In nucleotides, the CDR3 is TGTGCCAGCAGTGAAGCGGGACTGGGCCGCTATGGCTACACCTTC. The encoded protein is CASSEAGLGRYGYTF.

The chain joins TRBV27 to TRBJ1-2, with D uncertain. The germline CDR1 and CDR2 sequences are MNHEY and SMNVEV (reference sequence). Between the trimmed V and J ends, which lost 3 bases and 8 bases, there was a span of 13 bases. The CDR3 sequence is 13 residues long. For the CDR3, the DNA is TGTGCCAGCAGTTTCGACGGCCAAGGGGGCTACACCTTC. Amino acid sequence: CASSFDGQGGYTF.

This clonotype was observed at least ten times. As DNA, the CDR3 is TGCGCCAGCAGAGCTGGACAAGGGTTTAACGAGCAGTACTTC. It yields the protein CASRAGQGFNEQYF. V and J are TRBV5-1 and TRBJ2-7; tentative D call: TRBD1 (5 bases). Trimming shortened V by 5 bases and J by 5 bases, and 17 bases separated the two germline ends. The CDR3 contains 14 residues. The germline CDR1 and CDR2 sequences are SGHRS and YFSETQ.

With regard to this clonotype: This may stem from a read error, because a much larger clone lies one nucleotide away. This is likely a read error, given that the CDR3 carries no conserved phenylalanine or tryptophan at its end. The chain recombines TRBV5-1 with TRBJ2-7; unclear D gene. V was pared by 1 base and J by 3 bases, with 11 bases between. The CDR3 is 14 residues long. Germline loops: CDR1 SGHRS, CDR2 YFSETQ. In nucleotides, the CDR3 is TGCGCCAGCAGCTTGAACAGCAACCGCTACGAGCAGTACCTC. This gives the protein CASSLNSNRYEQYL.